Shown below are 32 T cell receptor beta chains from a single sample sequenced in a study of a mutant IDH1 vaccine in newly diagnosed glioma. Libraries were prepared by immunoSEQ multiplex PCR; TCRdb keeps only in-frame clonotypes and omits some of them. The sample comprises tens of thousands of clones, approximately 79% of which are singletons, and 7.5% to 9% rests with the top ten. Time point specified: baseline, week 1 (first vaccination visit). The treatment is: pre-vaccination baseline after standard-of-care therapy. The sequencing used PBMCs, collected from a glioma patient treated with radiotherapy, temozolomide or both. The source is a man aged 50-59 years with glioma.

The J gene is TRBJ2-2, the V gene TRBV19; 7 positions agree with TRBD1. Germline V lookup: CDR1 LNHDA, CDR2 SQIVND (reference sequence). V lost 1 base and J lost 4; bases outside the gene matches: 6. CDR3 size: 16 residues. This chain's CDR3 is CASSIGTGRRTGELFF. The CDR3 DNA is TGTGCCAGTAGTATAGGGACAGGTCGACGCACCGGGGAGCTGTTTTTT.

The V call is TRBV29-1, the J call TRBJ2-7; 8 nucleotides match TRBD1. Germline V CDR1 and CDR2: SQVTM, ANQGSEA. There are 13 residues in the CDR3. Trimming took 5 bases from V and 3 from J; bases not matched to a gene: 6. CDR3 protein: CSVFSGTGYEQYF. The CDR3 DNA reads TGCAGCGTTTTTTCCGGGACAGGCTACGAGCAGTACTTC.

This clone is a singleton in its sample. J is TRBJ2-7 and V is TRBV4-2, with 9 bases matching TRBD2. There are 16 residues in the CDR3. Per the germline V gene, CDR1 is LGHNA and CDR2 is YNFKEQ. V was clipped by 6 bases and J by 5 bases; unmatched bases: 14. The CDR3 DNA reads as TGTGCCAGCAGTCTCAAAGAGGGCGGGGGGGCGGACGAGCAGTACTTC. The encoded protein is CASSLKEGGGADEQYF.

This clone came up once. The rearrangement links TRBV13 to TRBJ2-5; 7 nucleotides align to TRBD1. CDR3 length: 13 residues. CDR1 is PRHDT, CDR2 FYEKMQ, per germline (reference sequence). Trimming removed 3 bases from V and 4 bases from J; junction bases left unmatched: 2. The CDR3 is CASSFQGVETQYF. The CDR3 DNA sequence: TGTGCCAGCAGCTTTCAGGGGGTAGAGACCCAGTACTTC. Combining the CDR3 with reference TRBV13 and TRBJ2-5 gives the whole variable domain AAGVIQSPRHLIKEKRETATLKCYPIPRHDTVYWYQQGPGQDPQFLISFYEKMQSDKGSIPDRFSAQQFSDYHSELNMSSLELGDSALYFCASSFQGVETQYFGPGTRLLVL.

The V call is TRBV9, the J call TRBJ1-1; TRBD1 is a possible D gene (5 bases). Trimming shortened V by 3 bases and J by 3 bases, and 9 bases separated the two germline ends. Germline CDR1 is SGDLS and CDR2 is YYNGEE. This CDR3 comprises 13 residues. CDR3 protein: CASSGTGDTEAFF. CDR3 bases: TGTGCCAGCAGCGGGACGGGGGACACTGAAGCTTTCTTT.

This clone was detected a few times. The J gene is TRBJ1-1, the V gene TRBV18; D possibly corresponds to TRBD1 (5 bases). This CDR3 has 15 residues. Germline V gene lookup returns CDR1 KGHSH and CDR2 LQKENI. The V end lost 1 base, the J end lost 4 bases, and 13 bases lay between the germline ends. CDR3 coding DNA: TGTGCCAGCTCACCACAGGGCAGGGCGGGCACTGAAGCTTTCTTT. It specifies CASSPQGRAGTEAFF.

The chain links TRBV14 to TRBJ1-1, with D tentatively TRBD1 (5 bases). The V gene's germline CDR1 is SGHDN and CDR2 FVKESK. The CDR3 contains 16 residues. The V end lost 0 bases, the J end lost 3 bases, and 14 bases lay between the germline ends. CDR3 nucleotide sequence: TGTGCCAGCAGCCAAGATCAGGGAGGGAAGGACACTGAAGCTTTCTTT. Translated, it gives CASSQDQGGKDTEAFF.

This chain uses TRBV5-1 with TRBJ1-4; TRBD1 matches at 8 bases. The V gene end was trimmed by 3 bases and the J gene end by 5 bases; junction bases not matched to a gene: 3. CDR3 length: 14 amino acids. Germline lookup yields CDR1 SGHRS and CDR2 YFSETQ. This CDR3 is CASSSAGGNEKLFF. Written as DNA, the CDR3 is TGCGCCAGCAGCTCAGCAGGGGGCAATGAAAAACTGTTTTTT.

The rearrangement uses TRBV6-1 and TRBJ2-7; tentatively, D is TRBD1 or TRBD2 (5 bases each). With 0 bases removed from V and 11 bases from J, the gap between germline ends came to 14 bases. Per the germline V gene, CDR1 is MNHNS and CDR2 is SASEGT. This CDR3 region has 13 residues. The CDR3 DNA reads as TGTGCCAGCAGTGAAGCGCGGCAGGGAGTAAAGTACTTC. Translating it yields CASSEARQGVKYF.

V and J are TRBV7-2 and TRBJ2-1; 7 nucleotides line up with TRBD1. The CDR3 spans 15 residues. The J segment lost 6 bases and the V segment lost 1 base, leaving 6 bases of the junction unmatched. Germline V gives CDR1 SGHTA, CDR2 FQGNSA. CDR3 in amino acids: CASSLVRTGFNEQFF. The CDR3 DNA reads as TGTGCCAGCAGCTTAGTCCGGACAGGTTTCAATGAGCAGTTCTTC.

The V call is TRBV4-3, the J call TRBJ2-3; no clear D gene. The CDR3 has 15 amino acids. The germline V gene encodes CDR1 LGHNA and CDR2 YSLEER. V shed 4 bases and J shed 2 bases, with 13 bases lying between them. The CDR3: CASSLGPPPTDTQYF. The CDR3 bases are TGCGCCAGCAGCCTGGGCCCCCCGCCCACAGATACGCAGTATTTT.

Points on this clone: The same CDR3 arises from other DNA sequences in this sample as well. The CDR3: CASSLAGGNTGELFF. In DNA, the CDR3 is TGCGCCAGCAGCTTGGCTGGGGGTAACACCGGGGAGCTGTTTTTT. This chain uses TRBV5-1 with TRBJ2-2; the D call may be TRBD1 or TRBD2 (5 bases each). The germline CDR1 and CDR2 sequences are SGHRS and YFSETQ. Between the trimmed V and J ends, which lost 0 bases and 2 bases, there was a span of 8 bases. The CDR3 contains 15 residues.

The rearrangement uses TRBV19 and TRBJ2-5; weak D call: TRBD2 (6 bases). Germline V gene lookup returns CDR1 LNHDA and CDR2 SQIVND (reference sequence). Deletions cut 1 base from V and 7 bases from J, with 10 bases between. The CDR3 covers 13 residues. For the CDR3, the DNA is TGTGCCAGTAGTATAGGGGAGGAAGGGACCCAGTACTTC. It yields the protein CASSIGEEGTQYF.

The J gene is TRBJ2-7, the V gene TRBV7-9; a weak D match, TRBD2 (5 bases). Per germline, CDR1 SEHNR and CDR2 FQNEAQ (reference sequence). V was pared by 4 bases and J by 6 bases, with 10 bases between. CDR3 length: 12 amino acids. The CDR3 DNA follows: TGTGCCAGCAGCTCCGTCGGGATCGAGCAGTACTTC. Protein: CASSSVGIEQYF. Looking up the rest from reference TRBV7-9 and TRBJ2-7 gives the full variable domain: DTGVSQNPRHKITKRGQNVTFRCDPISEHNRLYWYRQTLGQGPEFLTYFQNEAQLEKSRLLSDRFSAERPKGSFSTLEIQRTEQGDSAMYLCASSSVGIEQYFGPGTRLTVT.

V gene TRBV7-9 combines with J gene TRBJ2-5, with a possible D match to TRBD2 (6 bases). The CDR3 has 15 residues. V was cut by 5 bases and J by 5 bases, with 18 bases left in between. Germline CDR1 SEHNR, CDR2 FQNEAQ (reference sequence). The CDR3, as DNA: TGTGCCAGCAGCCCCCTTGGCGGCGGGGACGAGACCCAGTACTTC. The encoded protein is CASSPLGGGDETQYF. Complete variable domain (other parts from reference TRBV7-9 and TRBJ2-5): DTGVSQNPRHKITKRGQNVTFRCDPISEHNRLYWYRQTLGQGPEFLTYFQNEAQLEKSRLLSDRFSAERPKGSFSTLEIQRTEQGDSAMYLCASSPLGGGDETQYFGPGTRLLVL.

V usage is TRBV27 and J usage is TRBJ1-5; D is perhaps TRBD1 (5 bases). The V gene's germline CDR1 is MNHEY and CDR2 SMNVEV (reference sequence). V lost 3 bases, J lost 7 bases, and 10 bases lay in between. The CDR3 extends over 13 amino acids. The CDR3 is CASSFFGGQPQHF. The CDR3 nucleotides are TGTGCCAGCAGTTTCTTCGGGGGGCAGCCCCAGCATTTT.

The chain uses TRBV6-1 and TRBJ1-2; no firm D call. This CDR3 is 15 amino acids long. Germline values: CDR1 MNHNS, CDR2 SASEGT. V lost 0 bases to trimming and J lost 4 bases, with 12 bases between them. Written as DNA, the CDR3 is TGTGCCAGCAGTGAAGCTGGATCTTACTCCTATGGCTACACCTTC. Amino acids: CASSEAGSYSYGYTF.

This sequence joins TRBV7-2 and TRBJ2-3; D unresolved. The V gene lost 5 bases and the J gene lost 2 bases, with 11 bases spanning the gap. Per the germline V gene, CDR1 is SGHTA and CDR2 is FQGNSA. The CDR3 is 14 residues long. The CDR3 is CASSPVLSTDTQYF. DNA of the CDR3: TGTGCCAGCAGCCCGGTACTCTCCACAGATACGCAGTATTTT.

This clone was observed a single time. The chain uses TRBV2 and TRBJ2-7; D may be TRBD1 (5 bases). In germline, CDR1 is SNHLY, CDR2 FYNNEI. CDR3 size: 14 residues. V was cut by 5 bases and J by 2 bases, with 13 bases left in between. This CDR3 reads CASSIQAGPYEQYF. CDR3 DNA: TGTGCCAGCAGTATACAGGCTGGGCCCTACGAGCAGTACTTC.

The chain employs TRBV5-1 and TRBJ2-1; possibly TRBD1 for D (6 bases). The germline V gene has CDR1 SGHRS and CDR2 YFSETQ. Trimming pared 7 bases from V and 7 bases from J, leaving 21 bases between. The CDR3 length is 15 residues. CDR3 in DNA: TGCGCCAGCTCTTACAGTCTTTGGGGGCCTAATGAGCAGTTCTTC. Its protein is CASSYSLWGPNEQFF.

The CDR3 loop reads CATSIDPTQGIGNTIYF. The CDR3 DNA sequence: TGTGCCACCAGCATCGACCCCACACAGGGGATCGGAAACACCATATATTTT. The V gene is TRBV15, the J gene TRBJ1-3, with 7 bases aligning to TRBD1. Germline CDR1 reads LNHNV; CDR2 reads YYDKDF (reference sequence). This CDR3 is 17 amino acids long. V gave up 4 bases and J gave up 4 bases; unmatched junction bases: 13.

This rearrangement joins TRBV5-5 to TRBJ2-3, with no clear D. The V gene's germline CDR1 is SGHKS and CDR2 YYEKEE (reference sequence). The CDR3 totals 12 residues. Trimming removed 4 bases from V and 2 bases from J, with 5 bases in between. The CDR3 spells CASSGDTDTQYF. For the CDR3, the DNA is TGTGCCAGCAGCGGGGACACAGATACGCAGTATTTT.

V is TRBV9 and J is TRBJ1-4; D is perhaps TRBD1 (6 bases). V was shortened by 4 bases and J by 2 bases, with 9 bases between the two germline ends. The germline V gene encodes CDR1 SGDLS and CDR2 YYNGEE. CDR3 length: 14 amino acids. The CDR3 reads CASSYRATNEKLFF. The CDR3, as DNA: TGTGCCAGCAGCTACAGGGCTACTAATGAAAAACTGTTTTTT.

The chain is built from TRBV27 and TRBJ1-5, with TRBD1 identical over 8 bases. The V and J ends lost 5 bases and 5 bases, in that order; junction bases with no gene match: 5. Germline assignment: CDR1 MNHEY and CDR2 SMNVEV (reference sequence). The CDR3 spans 14 residues. The DNA for the CDR3 is TGTGCCAGCAGTGTAGGACAGGGCCATCAGCCCCAGCATTTT. This codes for CASSVGQGHQPQHF.

This chain links TRBV5-1 with TRBJ2-3; 9 bases map to TRBD2. J was trimmed by 6 bases and V by 0 bases; bases with no gene match: 2. The CDR3 has 14 residues. Germline V gene data show CDR1 as SGHRS and CDR2 as YFSETQ. The CDR3 sequence is CASSLGSGGDTQYF. In DNA, the CDR3 is TGCGCCAGCAGCTTGGGTAGCGGGGGCGATACGCAGTATTTT.

This clone was seen only a few times. V gene TRBV11-2 combines with J gene TRBJ1-1; D is unresolved. The ends were cut back, 1 base at V and 4 bases at J, with 4 bases in the middle. The CDR3 spans 12 residues. Germline CDR1 and CDR2: SGHAT and FQNNGV. CDR3 DNA: TGTGCCAGCAGCTTAGGGGTCACTGAAGCTTTCTTT. It is translated as CASSLGVTEAFF.

The gene calls are TRBV18 and TRBJ1-1, with D tentatively TRBD1 (5 bases). Germline loops: CDR1 KGHSH, CDR2 LQKENI. The CDR3 is 16 residues long. Between the trimmed V and J ends, which lost 3 bases and 2 bases, there was a span of 16 bases. The CDR3: CASSPGTPSSNTEAFF. The CDR3 DNA sequence: TGTGCCAGCTCACCTGGGACGCCTTCATCCAACACTGAAGCTTTCTTT.

This clone turned up a few times. The rearrangement links TRBV11-2 to TRBJ1-4; D remains ambiguous. Germline V gives CDR1 SGHAT, CDR2 FQNNGV. Trimming stripped 5 bases from V and 7 bases from J, with 8 bases between. This CDR3 is 12 amino acids long. CDR3 DNA: TGTGCCAGCAGCGCGGACGTTGAAAAACTGTTTTTT. Its translation is CASSADVEKLFF. The whole variable domain, remainder taken from reference TRBV11-2 and TRBJ1-4, is EAGVAQSPRYKIIEKRQSVAFWCNPISGHATLYWYQQILGQGPKLLIQFQNNGVVDDSQLPKDRFSAERLKGVDSTLKIQPAKLEDSAVYLCASSADVEKLFFGSGTQLSVL.

This clone was seen a few times. The J gene is TRBJ1-1, the V gene TRBV5-4; D might be TRBD1 (5 bases). Germline CDR1 SGHNT, CDR2 YYREEE (reference sequence). The CDR3 runs to 13 residues. V lost 3 bases, J lost 11 bases, and 17 bases lay in between. The CDR3 bases are TGTGCCAGCAGCTGGGGGGACGGATTAAGGGCTTTCTTT. Translating it yields CASSWGDGLRAFF.

This chain joins TRBV7-9 and TRBJ2-3, with no clear D. V shed 1 base and J shed 1 base, with 15 bases lying between them. The CDR3 covers 17 residues. Germline lookup yields CDR1 SEHNR and CDR2 FQNEAQ (reference sequence). CDR3 sequence reads: CASSLGEGPQRTDTQYF. The CDR3 nucleotides are TGTGCCAGCAGCTTAGGCGAAGGGCCTCAGCGCACAGATACGCAGTATTTT.

This clone was seen only once. The chain has TRBV9 and TRBJ1-1; 8 bases line up with TRBD1. The CDR3 is made up of 14 amino acids. With V trimmed by 0 bases and J by 5 bases, 3 bases remained unmatched. CDR1 and CDR2 (germline): SGDLS, YYNGEE. The CDR3 loop is CASSVVQGATEAFF. The CDR3 DNA sequence: TGTGCCAGCAGCGTAGTGCAGGGGGCTACTGAAGCTTTCTTT.

The chain is built from TRBV7-9 and TRBJ1-4; no firm D call. The CDR3 length is 14 residues. V lost 1 base and J lost 8, with 11 bases in between. Germline loops: CDR1 SEHNR, CDR2 FQNEAQ (reference sequence). Written as DNA, the CDR3 is TGTGCCAGCAGCTTAGACACGCAAAGGGAAAAACTGTTTTTT. Amino acids: CASSLDTQREKLFF.